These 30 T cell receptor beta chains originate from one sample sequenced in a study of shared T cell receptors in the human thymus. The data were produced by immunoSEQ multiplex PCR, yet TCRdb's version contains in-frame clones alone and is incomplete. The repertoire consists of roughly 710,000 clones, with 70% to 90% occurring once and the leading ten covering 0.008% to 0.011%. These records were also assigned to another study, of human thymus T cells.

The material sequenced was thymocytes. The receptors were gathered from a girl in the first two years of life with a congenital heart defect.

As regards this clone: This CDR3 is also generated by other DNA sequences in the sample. CDR3 sequence: CASSPGTGGTEAFF. Written as DNA, the CDR3 is TGTGCCAGCTCACCGGGGACAGGGGGGACTGAAGCTTTCTTT. The V gene is TRBV18, the J gene TRBJ1-1; 11 bases fit TRBD1. The CDR3 is 14 amino acids. After removal of 3 bases from V and 5 bases from J, the junction contained 2 bases not matched to a gene. The germline CDR1 and CDR2 sequences are KGHSH and LQKENI. The complete variable domain, with remaining parts taken from reference TRBV18 and TRBJ1-1, reads NAGVMQNPRHLVRRRGQEARLRCSPMKGHSHVYWYRQLPEEGLKFMVYLQKENIIDESGMPKERFSAEFPKEGPSILRIQQVVRGDSAAYFCASSPGTGGTEAFFGQGTRLTVV.

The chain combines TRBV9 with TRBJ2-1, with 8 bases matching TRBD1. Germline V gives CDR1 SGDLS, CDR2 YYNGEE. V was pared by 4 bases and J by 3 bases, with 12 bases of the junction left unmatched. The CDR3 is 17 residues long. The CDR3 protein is CASSSRQGSYFYNEQFF. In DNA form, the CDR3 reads TGTGCCAGCAGCTCCCGACAGGGGTCCTACTTCTACAATGAGCAGTTCTTC.

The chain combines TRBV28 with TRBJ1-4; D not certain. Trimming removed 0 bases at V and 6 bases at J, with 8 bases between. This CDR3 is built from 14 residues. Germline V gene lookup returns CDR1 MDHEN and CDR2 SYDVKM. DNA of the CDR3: TGTGCCAGCAGTTTATGCCCCGGGGATGAAAAACTGTTTTTT. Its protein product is CASSLCPGDEKLFF.

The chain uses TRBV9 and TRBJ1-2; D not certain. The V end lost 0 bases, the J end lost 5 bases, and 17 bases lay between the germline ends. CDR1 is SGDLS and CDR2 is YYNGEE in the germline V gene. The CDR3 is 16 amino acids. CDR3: CASSVAPLLGAYGYTF. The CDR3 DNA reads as TGTGCCAGCAGCGTAGCCCCACTTCTGGGCGCATATGGCTACACCTTC.

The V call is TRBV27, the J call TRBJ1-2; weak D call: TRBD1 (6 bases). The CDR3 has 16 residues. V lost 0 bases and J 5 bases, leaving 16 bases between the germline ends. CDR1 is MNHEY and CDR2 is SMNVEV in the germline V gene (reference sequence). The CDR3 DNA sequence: TGTGCCAGCAGTTTATCCCCCGGGGGGGCGACGTATGGCTACACCTTC. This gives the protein CASSLSPGGATYGYTF.

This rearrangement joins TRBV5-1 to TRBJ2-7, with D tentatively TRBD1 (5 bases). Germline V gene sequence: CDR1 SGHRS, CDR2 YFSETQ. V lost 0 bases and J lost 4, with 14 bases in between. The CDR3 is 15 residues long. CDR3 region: CASSLVKGIFYEQYF. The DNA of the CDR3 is TGCGCCAGCAGCTTGGTGAAGGGGATTTTTTACGAGCAGTACTTC.

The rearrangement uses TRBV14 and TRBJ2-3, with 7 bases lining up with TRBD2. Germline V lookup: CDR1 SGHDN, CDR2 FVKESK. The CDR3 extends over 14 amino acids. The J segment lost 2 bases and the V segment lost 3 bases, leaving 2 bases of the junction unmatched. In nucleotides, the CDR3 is TGTGCCAGCAGCCACGGGGGGTACACAGATACGCAGTATTTT. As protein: CASSHGGYTDTQYF.

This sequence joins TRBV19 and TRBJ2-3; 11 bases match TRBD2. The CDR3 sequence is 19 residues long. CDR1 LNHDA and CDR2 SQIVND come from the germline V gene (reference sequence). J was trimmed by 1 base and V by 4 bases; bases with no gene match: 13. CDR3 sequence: CASSRGLAGSKEGTDTQYF. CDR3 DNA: TGTGCCAGTAGTAGAGGACTAGCGGGTTCAAAAGAGGGCACAGATACGCAGTATTTT.

The CDR3 nucleotides read TGTGCCAGCAGTGACTCGAGGAATAGCGGCACCGGGGAGCTGTTTTTT. Translation: CASSDSRNSGTGELFF. The J gene is TRBJ2-2, the V gene TRBV6-4; D may be TRBD2 (6 bases). The V end lost 0 bases, the J end lost 4 bases, and 12 bases lay between the germline ends. There are 16 residues in the CDR3. Per germline, CDR1 MRHNA and CDR2 SNTAGT.

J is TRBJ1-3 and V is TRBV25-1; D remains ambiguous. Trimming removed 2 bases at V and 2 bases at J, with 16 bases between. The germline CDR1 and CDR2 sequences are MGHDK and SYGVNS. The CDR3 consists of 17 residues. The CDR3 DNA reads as TGTGCCAGCAGTGAAAGGGAGGGAACGATGACTGGAAACACCATATATTTT. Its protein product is CASSEREGTMTGNTIYF.

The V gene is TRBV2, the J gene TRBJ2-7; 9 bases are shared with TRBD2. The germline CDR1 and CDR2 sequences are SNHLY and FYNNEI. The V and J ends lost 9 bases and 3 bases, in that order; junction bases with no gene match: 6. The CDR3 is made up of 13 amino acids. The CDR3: CASLSGGGYEQYF. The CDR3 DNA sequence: TGTGCCAGTCTTAGCGGGGGAGGCTACGAGCAGTACTTC.

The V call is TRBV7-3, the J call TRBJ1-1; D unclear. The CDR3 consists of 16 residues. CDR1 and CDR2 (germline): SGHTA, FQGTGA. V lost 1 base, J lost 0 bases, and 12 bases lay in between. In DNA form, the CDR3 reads TGTGCCAGCAGCTTAATTTCCCGGGTTGTGAACACTGAAGCTTTCTTT. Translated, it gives CASSLISRVVNTEAFF.

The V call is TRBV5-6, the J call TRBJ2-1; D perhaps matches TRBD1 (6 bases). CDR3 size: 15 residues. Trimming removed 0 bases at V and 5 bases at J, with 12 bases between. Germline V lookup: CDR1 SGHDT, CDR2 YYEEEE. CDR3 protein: CASSLARDTDNEQFF. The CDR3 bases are TGTGCCAGCAGCTTGGCCAGGGACACGGACAATGAGCAGTTCTTC.

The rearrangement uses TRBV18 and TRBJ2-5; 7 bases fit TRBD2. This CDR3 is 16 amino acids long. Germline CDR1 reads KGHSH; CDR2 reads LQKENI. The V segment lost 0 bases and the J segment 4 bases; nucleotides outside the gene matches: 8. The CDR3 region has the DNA TGTGCCAGCTCACCACCACTCGGGAGGCGGAGAGAGACCCAGTACTTC. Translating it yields CASSPPLGRRRETQYF.

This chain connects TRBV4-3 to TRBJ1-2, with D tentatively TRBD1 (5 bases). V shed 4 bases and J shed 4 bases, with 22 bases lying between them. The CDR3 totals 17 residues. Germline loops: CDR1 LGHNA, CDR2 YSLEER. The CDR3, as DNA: TGCGCCAGCAGCCGCTTGGGAGGGGACGGTGTCCTCTATGGCTACACCTTC. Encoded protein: CASSRLGGDGVLYGYTF.

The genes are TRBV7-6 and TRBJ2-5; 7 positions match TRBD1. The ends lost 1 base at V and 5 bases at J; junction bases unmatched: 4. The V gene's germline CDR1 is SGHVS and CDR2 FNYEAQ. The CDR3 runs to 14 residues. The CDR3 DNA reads TGTGCCAGCAGCTTAGATCAGGGGGTTGAGACCCAGTACTTC. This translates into CASSLDQGVETQYF.

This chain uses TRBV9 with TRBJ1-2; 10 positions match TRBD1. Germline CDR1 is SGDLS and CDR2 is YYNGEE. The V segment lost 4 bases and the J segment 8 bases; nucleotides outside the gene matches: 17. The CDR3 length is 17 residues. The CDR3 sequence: CASSLESRDRGFLGYTF. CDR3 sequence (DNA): TGTGCCAGCAGCCTCGAAAGCCGGGACAGGGGATTTCTCGGCTACACCTTC.

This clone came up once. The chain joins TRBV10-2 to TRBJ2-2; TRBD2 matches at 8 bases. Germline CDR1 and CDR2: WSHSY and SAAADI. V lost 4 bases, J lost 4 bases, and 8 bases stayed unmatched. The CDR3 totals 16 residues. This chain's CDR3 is CASSAFGGVITGELFF. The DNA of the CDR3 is TGCGCCAGCAGTGCATTCGGGGGGGTAATCACCGGGGAGCTGTTTTTT.

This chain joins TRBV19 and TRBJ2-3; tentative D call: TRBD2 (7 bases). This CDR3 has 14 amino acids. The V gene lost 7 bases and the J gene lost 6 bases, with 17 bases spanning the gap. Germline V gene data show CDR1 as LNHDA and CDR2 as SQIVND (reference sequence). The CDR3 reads CASTGGPLSDTQYF. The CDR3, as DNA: TGTGCCAGTACGGGGGGCCCGCTATCGGATACGCAGTATTTT.

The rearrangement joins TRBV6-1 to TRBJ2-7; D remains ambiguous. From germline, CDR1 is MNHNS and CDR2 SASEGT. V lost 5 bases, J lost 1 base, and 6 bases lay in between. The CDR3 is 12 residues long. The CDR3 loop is CASSFRSYEQYF. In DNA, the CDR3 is TGTGCCAGCAGTTTTCGGTCCTACGAGCAGTACTTC.

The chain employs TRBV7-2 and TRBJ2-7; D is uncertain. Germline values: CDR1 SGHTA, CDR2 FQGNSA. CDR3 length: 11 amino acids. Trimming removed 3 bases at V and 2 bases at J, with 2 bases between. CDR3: CASSFTYEQYF. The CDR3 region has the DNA TGTGCCAGCAGCTTCACCTACGAGCAGTACTTC.

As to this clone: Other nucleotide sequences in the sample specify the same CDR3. The CDR3 loop reads CASSSGQIYGYTF. The CDR3 nucleotides read TGTGCCAGCAGCTCCGGACAGATCTATGGCTACACCTTC. J is TRBJ1-2 and V is TRBV7-9, with a weak D call TRBD1 (6 bases). The CDR3 covers 13 residues. V was clipped by 4 bases and J by 4 bases, with 10 bases between them. Germline-derived CDR1 and CDR2 are SEHNR and FQNEAQ (reference sequence).

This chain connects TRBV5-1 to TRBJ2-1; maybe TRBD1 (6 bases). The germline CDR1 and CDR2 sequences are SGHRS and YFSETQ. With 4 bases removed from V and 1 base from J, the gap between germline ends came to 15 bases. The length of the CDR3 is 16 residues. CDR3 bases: TGCGCCAGCAGCGGGGGACAAACCGCTTCCTACAATGAGCAGTTCTTC. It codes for CASSGGQTASYNEQFF.

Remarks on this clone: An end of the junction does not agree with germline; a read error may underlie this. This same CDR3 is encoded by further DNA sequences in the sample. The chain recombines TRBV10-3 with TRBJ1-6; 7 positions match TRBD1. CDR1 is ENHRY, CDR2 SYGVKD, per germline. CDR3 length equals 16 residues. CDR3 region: CAISVRQGPDNSPLHF. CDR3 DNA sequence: TGTGCCATCAGTGTGAGACAGGGTCCGGATAATTCCCCCCTCCACTTT.

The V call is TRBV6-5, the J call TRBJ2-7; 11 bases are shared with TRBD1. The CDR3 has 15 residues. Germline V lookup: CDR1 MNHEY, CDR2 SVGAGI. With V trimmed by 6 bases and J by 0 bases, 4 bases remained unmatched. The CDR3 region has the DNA TGTGCCAGCAGAAAAGGGACAGGGGGCTCCTACGAGCAGTACTTC. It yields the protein CASRKGTGGSYEQYF.

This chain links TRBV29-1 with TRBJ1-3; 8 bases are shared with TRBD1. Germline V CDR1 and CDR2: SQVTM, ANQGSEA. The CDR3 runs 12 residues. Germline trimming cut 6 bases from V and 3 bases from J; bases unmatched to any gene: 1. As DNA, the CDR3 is TGCAGCGTAGGACAGGGTGGAAACACCATATATTTT. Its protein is CSVGQGGNTIYF. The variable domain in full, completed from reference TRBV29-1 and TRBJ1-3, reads SAVISQKPSRDICQRGTSLTIQCQVDSQVTMMFWYRQQPGQSLTLIATANQGSEATYESGFVIDKFPISRPNLTFSTLTVSNMSPEDSSIYLCSVGQGGNTIYFGEGSWLTVV.

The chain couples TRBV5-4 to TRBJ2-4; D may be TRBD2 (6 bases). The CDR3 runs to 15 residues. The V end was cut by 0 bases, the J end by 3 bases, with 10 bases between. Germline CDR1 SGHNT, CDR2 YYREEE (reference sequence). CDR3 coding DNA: TGTGCCAGCAGCTTGGTGCGGGGCCGCAAAAACATTCAGTACTTC. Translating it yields CASSLVRGRKNIQYF.

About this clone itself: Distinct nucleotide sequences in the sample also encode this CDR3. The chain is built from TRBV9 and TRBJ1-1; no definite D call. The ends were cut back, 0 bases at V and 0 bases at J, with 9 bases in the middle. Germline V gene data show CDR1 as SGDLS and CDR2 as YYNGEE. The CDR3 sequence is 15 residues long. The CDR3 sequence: CASSVGGRMNTEAFF. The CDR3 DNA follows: TGTGCCAGCAGCGTAGGAGGTCGAATGAACACTGAAGCTTTCTTT.

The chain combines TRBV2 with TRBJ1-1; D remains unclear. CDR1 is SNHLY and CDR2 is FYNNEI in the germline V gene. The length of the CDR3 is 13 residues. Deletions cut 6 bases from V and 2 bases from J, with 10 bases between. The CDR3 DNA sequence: TGTGCCAGCAGGACCACAGTAAACACTGAAGCTTTCTTT. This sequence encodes CASRTTVNTEAFF.

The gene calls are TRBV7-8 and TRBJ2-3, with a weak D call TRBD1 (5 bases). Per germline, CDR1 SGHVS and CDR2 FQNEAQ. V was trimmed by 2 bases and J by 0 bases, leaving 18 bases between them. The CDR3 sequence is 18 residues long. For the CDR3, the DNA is TGTGCCAGCAGCTTATTAGAGACAGAACATTTAAGCACAGATACGCAGTATTTT. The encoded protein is CASSLLETEHLSTDTQYF.